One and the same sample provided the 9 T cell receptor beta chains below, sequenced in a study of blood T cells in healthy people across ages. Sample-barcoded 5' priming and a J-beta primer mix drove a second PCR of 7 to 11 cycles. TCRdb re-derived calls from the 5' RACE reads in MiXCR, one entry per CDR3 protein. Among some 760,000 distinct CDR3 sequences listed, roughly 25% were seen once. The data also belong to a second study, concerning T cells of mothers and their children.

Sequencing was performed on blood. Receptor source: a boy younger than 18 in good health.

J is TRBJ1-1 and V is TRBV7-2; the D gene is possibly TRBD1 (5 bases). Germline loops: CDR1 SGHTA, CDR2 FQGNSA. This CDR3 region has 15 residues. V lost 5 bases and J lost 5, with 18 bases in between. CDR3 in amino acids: CASSLEGWEGTEAFF. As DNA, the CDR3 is TGTGCCAGCAGCCTAGAAGGGTGGGAGGGGACTGAAGCTTTCTTT.

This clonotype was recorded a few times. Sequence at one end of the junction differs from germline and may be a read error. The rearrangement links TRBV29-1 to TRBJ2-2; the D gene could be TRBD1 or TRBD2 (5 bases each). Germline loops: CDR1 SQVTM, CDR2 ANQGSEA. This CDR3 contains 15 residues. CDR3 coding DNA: TGCAGCGTTGCCCCAGGACACAGGAACACCGGGGAGCCGTTTTTT. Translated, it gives CSVAPGHRNTGEPFF.

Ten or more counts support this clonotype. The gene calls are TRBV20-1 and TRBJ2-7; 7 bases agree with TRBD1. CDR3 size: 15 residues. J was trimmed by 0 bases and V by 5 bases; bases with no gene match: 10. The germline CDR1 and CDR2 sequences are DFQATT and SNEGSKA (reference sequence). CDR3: CSAGNRDSFSYEQYF. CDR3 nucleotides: TGCAGTGCTGGGAACCGGGACAGTTTCTCCTACGAGCAGTACTTC.

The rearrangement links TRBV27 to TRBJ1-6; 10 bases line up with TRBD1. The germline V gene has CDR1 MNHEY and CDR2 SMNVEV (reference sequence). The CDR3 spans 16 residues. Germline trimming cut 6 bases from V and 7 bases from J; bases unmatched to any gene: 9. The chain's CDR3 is CASSRSLGQGNSPLHF. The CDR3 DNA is TGTGCCAGCAGCCGCTCATTGGGACAGGGGAATTCACCCCTCCACTTT.

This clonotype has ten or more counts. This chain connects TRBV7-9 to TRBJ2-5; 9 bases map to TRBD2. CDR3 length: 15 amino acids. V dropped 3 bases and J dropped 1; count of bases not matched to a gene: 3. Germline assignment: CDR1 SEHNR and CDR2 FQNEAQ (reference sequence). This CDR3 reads CASSLLAGRQETQYF. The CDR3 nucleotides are TGTGCCAGCAGCTTGCTAGCGGGACGCCAAGAGACCCAGTACTTC.

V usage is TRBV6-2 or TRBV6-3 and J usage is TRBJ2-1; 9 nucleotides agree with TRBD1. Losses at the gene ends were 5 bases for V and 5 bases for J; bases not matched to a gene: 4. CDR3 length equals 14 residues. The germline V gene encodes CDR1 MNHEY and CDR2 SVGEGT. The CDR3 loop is CASSPRTGDNEQFF. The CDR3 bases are TGTGCCAGCAGTCCGAGGACAGGGGACAATGAGCAGTTCTTC.

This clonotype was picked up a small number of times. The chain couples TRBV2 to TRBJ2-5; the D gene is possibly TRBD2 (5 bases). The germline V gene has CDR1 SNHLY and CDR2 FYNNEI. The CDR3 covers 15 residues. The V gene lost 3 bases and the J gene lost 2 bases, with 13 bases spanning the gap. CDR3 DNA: TGTGCCAGCAGTGACGGGGTGAGGCTTCAAGAGACCCAGTACTTC. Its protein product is CASSDGVRLQETQYF.

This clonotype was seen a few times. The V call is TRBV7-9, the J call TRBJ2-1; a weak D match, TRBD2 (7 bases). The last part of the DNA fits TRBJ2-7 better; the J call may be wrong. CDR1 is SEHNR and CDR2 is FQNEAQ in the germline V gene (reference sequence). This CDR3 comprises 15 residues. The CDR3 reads CASSARAGAQTEQYF. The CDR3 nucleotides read TGTGCCAGCAGCGCTCGGGCGGGGGCGCAAACCGAGCAGTACTTC.

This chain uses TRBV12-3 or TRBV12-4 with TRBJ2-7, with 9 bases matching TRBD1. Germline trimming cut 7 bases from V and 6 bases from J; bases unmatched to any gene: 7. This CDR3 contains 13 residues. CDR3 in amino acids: CASTPGQGGEQYF. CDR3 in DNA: TGTGCCAGCACCCCGGGACAGGGAGGCGAGCAGTACTTC.